This TCR beta chain stems from a study of glioma-infiltrating T cells. TCR alpha and beta CDR3 regions were amplified from RNA using iRepertoire nested multiplex PCR. A single record per CDR3 protein comes from TCRdb applying MiXCR to the multiplex PCR reads. The sample includes roughly 3,900 distinct CDR3 sequences, 30% to 35% of them seen just once. The CDR3 consists of 14 residues. V lost 0 bases, J lost 6 bases, and 10 bases lay in between. CDR1 SNHLY and CDR2 FYNNEI come from the germline V gene. This clonotype has at least ten counts. The TCR comes from a human donor with low-grade glioma or glioblastoma, undergoing nonglioma brain surgery, or in good health (not recorded which). The chain couples TRBV2 to TRBJ2-3; D unresolved. The sample comprised glioma tissue, nonneoplastic brain tissue, or PBMCs (not recorded which). The CDR3 DNA reads TGTGCCAGCAGTGAAGCAGGGAAAGGGGATACGCAGTATTTT. Its protein is CASSEAGKGDTQYF.